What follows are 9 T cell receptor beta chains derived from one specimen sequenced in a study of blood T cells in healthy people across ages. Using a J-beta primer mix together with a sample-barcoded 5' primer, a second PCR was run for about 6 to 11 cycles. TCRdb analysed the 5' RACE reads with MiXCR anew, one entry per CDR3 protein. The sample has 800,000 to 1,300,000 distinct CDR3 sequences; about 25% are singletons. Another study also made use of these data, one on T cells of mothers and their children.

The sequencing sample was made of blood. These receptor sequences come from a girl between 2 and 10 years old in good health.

The CDR3 sequence is CASSPGLAGLSTGELFF. The DNA of the CDR3 is TGTGCCAGCAGTCCCGGACTAGCGGGATTATCCACCGGGGAGCTGTTTTTT. The chain uses TRBV28 and TRBJ2-2, with 12 bases that match TRBD2. Germline V lookup: CDR1 MDHEN, CDR2 SYDVKM. The CDR3 extends over 17 amino acids. Trimming took 5 bases from V and 4 from J; bases not matched to a gene: 8.

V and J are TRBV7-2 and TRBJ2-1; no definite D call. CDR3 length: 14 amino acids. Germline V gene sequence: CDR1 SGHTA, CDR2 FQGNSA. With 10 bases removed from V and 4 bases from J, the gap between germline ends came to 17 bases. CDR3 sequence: CAIPGSRGYNEQFF. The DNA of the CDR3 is TGTGCCATCCCCGGAAGCCGCGGTTACAATGAGCAGTTCTTC.

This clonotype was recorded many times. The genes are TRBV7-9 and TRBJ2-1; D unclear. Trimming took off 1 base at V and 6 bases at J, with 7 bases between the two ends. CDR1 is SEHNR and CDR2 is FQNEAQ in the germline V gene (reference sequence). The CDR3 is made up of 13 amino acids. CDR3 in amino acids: CASSLDLGNEQFF. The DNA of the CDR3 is TGTGCCAGCAGCTTAGATCTAGGCAATGAGCAGTTCTTC.

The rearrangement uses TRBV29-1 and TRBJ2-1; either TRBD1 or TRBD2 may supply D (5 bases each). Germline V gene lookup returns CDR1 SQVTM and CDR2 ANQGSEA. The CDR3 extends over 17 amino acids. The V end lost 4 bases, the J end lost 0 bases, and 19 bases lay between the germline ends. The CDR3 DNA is TGCAGCGTTGTTGAAGGGACCTCCTTTAGCTCCTACAATGAGCAGTTCTTC. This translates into CSVVEGTSFSSYNEQFF.

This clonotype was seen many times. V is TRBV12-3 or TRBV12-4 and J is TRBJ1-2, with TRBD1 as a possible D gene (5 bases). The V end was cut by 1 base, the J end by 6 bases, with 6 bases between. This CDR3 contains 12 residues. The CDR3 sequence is CASSLGGDGYTF. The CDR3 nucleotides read TGTGCCAGCAGTTTAGGGGGGGATGGCTACACCTTC.

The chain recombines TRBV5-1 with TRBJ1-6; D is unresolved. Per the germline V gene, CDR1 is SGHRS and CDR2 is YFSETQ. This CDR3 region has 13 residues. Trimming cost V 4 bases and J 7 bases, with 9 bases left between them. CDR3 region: CASSLTENSPLHF. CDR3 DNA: TGCGCCAGCAGCCTCACAGAGAATTCACCCCTCCACTTT.

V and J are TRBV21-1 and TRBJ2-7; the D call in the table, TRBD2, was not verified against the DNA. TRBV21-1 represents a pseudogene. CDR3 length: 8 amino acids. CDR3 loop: CEGREQYF. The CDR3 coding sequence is TGTGAGGGGAGGGAGCAGTACTTC.

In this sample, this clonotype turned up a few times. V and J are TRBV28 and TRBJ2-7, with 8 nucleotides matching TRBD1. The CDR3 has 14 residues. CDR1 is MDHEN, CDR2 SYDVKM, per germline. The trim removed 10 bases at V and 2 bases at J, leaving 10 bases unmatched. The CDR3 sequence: CAISQGVGAYEQYF. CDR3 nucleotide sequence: TGTGCCATCTCACAGGGGGTCGGCGCCTACGAGCAGTACTTC. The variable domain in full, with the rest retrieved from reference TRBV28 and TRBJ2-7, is DVKVTQSSRYLVKRTGEKVFLECVQDMDHENMFWYRQDPGLGLRLIYFSYDVKMKEKGDIPEGYSVSREKKERFSLILESASTNQTSMYLCAISQGVGAYEQYFGPGTRLTVT.

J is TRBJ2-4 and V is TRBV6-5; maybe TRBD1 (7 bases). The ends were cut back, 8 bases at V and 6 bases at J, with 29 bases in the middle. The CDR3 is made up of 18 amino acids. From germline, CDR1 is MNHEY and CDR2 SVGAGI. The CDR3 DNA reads TGTGCCAGCGGTAGTTTATCTTCGACAGGGACTTCGACAAACATTCAGTACTTC. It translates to CASGSLSSTGTSTNIQYF.